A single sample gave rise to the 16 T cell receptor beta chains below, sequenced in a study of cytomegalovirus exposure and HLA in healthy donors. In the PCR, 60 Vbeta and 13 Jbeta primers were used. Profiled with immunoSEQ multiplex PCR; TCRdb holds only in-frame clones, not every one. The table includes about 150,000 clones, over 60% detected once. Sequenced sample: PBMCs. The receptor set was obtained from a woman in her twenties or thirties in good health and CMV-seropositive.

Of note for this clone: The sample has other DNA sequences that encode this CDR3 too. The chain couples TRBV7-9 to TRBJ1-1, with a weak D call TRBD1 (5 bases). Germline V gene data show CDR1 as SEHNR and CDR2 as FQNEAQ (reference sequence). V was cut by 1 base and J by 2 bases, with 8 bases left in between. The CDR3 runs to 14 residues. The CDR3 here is CASSLGQGNTEAFF. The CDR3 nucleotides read TGTGCCAGCAGCTTAGGCCAGGGCAACACTGAAGCTTTCTTT.

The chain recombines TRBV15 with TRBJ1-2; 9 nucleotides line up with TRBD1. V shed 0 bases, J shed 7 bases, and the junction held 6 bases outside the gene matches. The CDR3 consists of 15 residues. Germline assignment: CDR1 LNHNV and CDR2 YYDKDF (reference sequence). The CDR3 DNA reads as TGTGCCACCAGCAGAGAAGGGACAGGGATGAGTGGCTACACCTTC. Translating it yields CATSREGTGMSGYTF.

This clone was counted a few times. CDR3 DNA: TGCGCCAGCAGCCCAAGGACAGGGGGCACTGAAGCTTTCTTT. This gives the protein CASSPRTGGTEAFF. This rearrangement joins TRBV4-1 to TRBJ1-1; 10 bases agree with TRBD1. Germline-derived CDR1 and CDR2 are MGHRA and YSYEKL. This CDR3 is 14 amino acids long. Losses at the gene ends were 4 bases for V and 4 bases for J; bases not matched to a gene: 3.

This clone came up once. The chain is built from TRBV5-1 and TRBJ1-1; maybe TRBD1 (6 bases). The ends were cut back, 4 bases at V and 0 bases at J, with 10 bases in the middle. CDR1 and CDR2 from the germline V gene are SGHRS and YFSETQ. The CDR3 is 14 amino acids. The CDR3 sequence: CASSGQTMNTEAFF. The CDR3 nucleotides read TGCGCCAGCAGCGGACAGACCATGAACACTGAAGCTTTCTTT.

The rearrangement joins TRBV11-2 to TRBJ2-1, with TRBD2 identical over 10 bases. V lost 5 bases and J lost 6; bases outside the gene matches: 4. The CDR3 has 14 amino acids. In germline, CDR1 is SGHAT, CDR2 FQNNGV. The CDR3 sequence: CASSLSGGGNEQFF. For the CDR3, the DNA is TGTGCCAGCAGCCTGAGCGGGGGGGGCAATGAGCAGTTCTTC.

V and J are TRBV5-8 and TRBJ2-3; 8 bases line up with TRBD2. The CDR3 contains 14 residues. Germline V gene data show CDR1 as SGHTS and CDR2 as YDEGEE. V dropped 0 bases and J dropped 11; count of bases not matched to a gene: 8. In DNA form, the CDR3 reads TGTGCCAGCAGCTTGGGCGGGAGGACCTTCGGGCAGTATTTT. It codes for CASSLGGRTFGQYF.

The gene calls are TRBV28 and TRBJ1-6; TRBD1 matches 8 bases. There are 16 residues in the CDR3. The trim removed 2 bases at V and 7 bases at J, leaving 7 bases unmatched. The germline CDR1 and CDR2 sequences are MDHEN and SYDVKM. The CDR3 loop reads CASSLVPDRGNSPLHF. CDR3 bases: TGTGCCAGCAGTTTAGTCCCAGACAGGGGCAATTCACCCCTCCACTTT.

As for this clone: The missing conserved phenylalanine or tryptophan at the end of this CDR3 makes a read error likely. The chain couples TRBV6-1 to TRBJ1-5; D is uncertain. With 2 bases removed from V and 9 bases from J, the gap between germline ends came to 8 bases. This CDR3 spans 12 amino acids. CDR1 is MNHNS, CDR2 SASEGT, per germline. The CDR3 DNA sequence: TGTGCCAGCAGTGAAAAAGGCAGGCCCCAGCATGTT. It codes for CASSEKGRPQHV.

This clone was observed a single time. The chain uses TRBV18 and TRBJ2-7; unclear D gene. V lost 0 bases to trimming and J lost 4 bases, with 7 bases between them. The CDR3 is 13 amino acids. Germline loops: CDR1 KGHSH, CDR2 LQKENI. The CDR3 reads CASSPPSRYEQYF. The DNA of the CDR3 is TGTGCCAGCTCACCACCTTCCCGGTACGAGCAGTACTTC.

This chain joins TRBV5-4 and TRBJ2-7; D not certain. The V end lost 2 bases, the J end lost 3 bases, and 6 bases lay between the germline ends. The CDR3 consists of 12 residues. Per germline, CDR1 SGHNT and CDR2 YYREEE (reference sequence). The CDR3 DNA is TGTGCCAGCAGCTTAGGCGGCTACGAGCAGTACTTC. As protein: CASSLGGYEQYF.

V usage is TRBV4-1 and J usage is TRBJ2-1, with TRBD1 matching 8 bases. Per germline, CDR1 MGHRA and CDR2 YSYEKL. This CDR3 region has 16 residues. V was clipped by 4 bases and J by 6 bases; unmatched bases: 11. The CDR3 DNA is TGCGCCAGCAGCCCCCTTGACAGGGGAGGTTCCAATGAGCAGTTCTTC. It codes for CASSPLDRGGSNEQFF.

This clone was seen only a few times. The CDR3 loop is CASSVGPVSEAFF. The CDR3, as DNA: TGTGCCAGCAGCGTAGGGCCCGTAAGTGAAGCTTTCTTT. This sequence joins TRBV9 and TRBJ1-1; D is unclear. The CDR3 extends over 13 amino acids. V lost 0 bases, J lost 7 bases, and 10 bases lay in between. Germline loops: CDR1 SGDLS, CDR2 YYNGEE.

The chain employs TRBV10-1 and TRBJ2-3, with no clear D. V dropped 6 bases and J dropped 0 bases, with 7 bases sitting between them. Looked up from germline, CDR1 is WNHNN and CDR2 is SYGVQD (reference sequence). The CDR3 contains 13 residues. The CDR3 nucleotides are TGCGCCAGCAGCCAAACTAGCACAGATACGCAGTATTTT. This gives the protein CASSQTSTDTQYF.

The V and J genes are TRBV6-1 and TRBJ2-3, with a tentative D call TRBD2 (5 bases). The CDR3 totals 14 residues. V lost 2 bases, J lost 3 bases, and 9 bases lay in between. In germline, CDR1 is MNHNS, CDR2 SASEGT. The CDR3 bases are TGTGCCAGCAGTGAAAGTTGGACTACAGATACGCAGTATTTT. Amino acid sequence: CASSESWTTDTQYF.

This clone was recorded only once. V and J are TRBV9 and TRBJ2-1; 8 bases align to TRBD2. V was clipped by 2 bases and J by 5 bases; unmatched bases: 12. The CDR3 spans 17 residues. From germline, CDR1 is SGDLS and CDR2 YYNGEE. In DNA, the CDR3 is TGTGCCAGCAGCGTGCCGGGAGGGCAGGGGACCCACAATGAGCAGTTCTTC. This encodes CASSVPGGQGTHNEQFF.

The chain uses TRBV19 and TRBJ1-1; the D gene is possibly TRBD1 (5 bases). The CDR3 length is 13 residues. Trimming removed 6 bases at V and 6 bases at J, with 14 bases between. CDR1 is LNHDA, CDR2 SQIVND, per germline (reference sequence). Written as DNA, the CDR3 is TGTGCCAGTAGCACGACAGTAGCGGCTGAAGCTTTCTTT. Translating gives CASSTTVAAEAFF. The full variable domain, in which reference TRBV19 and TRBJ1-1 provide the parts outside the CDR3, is DGGITQSPKYLFRKEGQNVTLSCEQNLNHDAMYWYRQDPGQGLRLIYYSQIVNDFQKGDIAEGYSVSREKKESFPLTVTSAQKNPTAFYLCASSTTVAAEAFFGQGTRLTVV.